The 16 T cell receptor beta chains below all came from one sample that was sequenced in a study of PD-L1 blockade in urothelial cancer. Sequencing was performed with immunoSEQ multiplex PCR; in TCRdb, only in-frame clones are kept and a portion is missing. Of roughly 50,000 clones listed, roughly nine tenths are singletons. Sequencing was performed on PBMCs, taken around atezolizumab (anti-PD-L1) treatment. The receptors were sampled from a man aged 55 to 70 with urothelial cancer.

The rearrangement joins TRBV10-3 to TRBJ1-1; D might be TRBD1 (6 bases). The germline V gene has CDR1 ENHRY and CDR2 SYGVKD. V lost 7 bases to trimming and J lost 7 bases, with 13 bases between them. This CDR3 spans 12 amino acids. CDR3: CAITAGGNEAFF. For the CDR3, the DNA is TGTGCCATCACGGCGGGGGGCAATGAAGCTTTCTTT.

This chain uses TRBV27 with TRBJ2-2; a weak D match, TRBD2 (6 bases). The CDR3 consists of 16 residues. CDR1 and CDR2 from the germline V gene are MNHEY and SMNVEV (reference sequence). Trimming took off 6 bases at V and 4 bases at J, with 18 bases between the two ends. CDR3 residues: CASSLKAGWGTGELFF. CDR3 coding DNA: TGTGCCAGCAGCTTAAAGGCGGGGTGGGGCACCGGGGAGCTGTTTTTT.

The rearrangement joins TRBV7-2 to TRBJ1-2; tentative D call: TRBD1 (5 bases). There are 15 residues in the CDR3. Germline values: CDR1 SGHTA, CDR2 FQGNSA. V dropped 0 bases and J dropped 2 bases, with 10 bases sitting between them. Here the CDR3 reads CASSLAPGRNYGYTF. The DNA of the CDR3 is TGTGCCAGCAGCTTAGCCCCAGGGAGGAACTATGGCTACACCTTC.

V is TRBV19 and J is TRBJ1-5; TRBD1 matches at 12 bases. Germline trimming cut 6 bases from V and 6 bases from J; bases unmatched to any gene: 12. CDR3 length equals 17 residues. The germline V gene encodes CDR1 LNHDA and CDR2 SQIVND (reference sequence). The CDR3 region is CASSRDRGLGRGQPQHF. The CDR3 DNA is TGTGCCAGTAGCCGGGACAGGGGGCTAGGACGGGGTCAGCCCCAGCATTTT.

This sequence joins TRBV2 and TRBJ1-1; possible D gene TRBD1, 5 bases. There are 13 residues in the CDR3. V lost 2 bases to trimming and J lost 4 bases, with 8 bases between them. Looked up from germline, CDR1 is SNHLY and CDR2 is FYNNEI. The DNA for the CDR3 is TGTGCCAGCAGTGAACAGGGTAGCACTGAAGCTTTCTTT. Translating it yields CASSEQGSTEAFF.

The J gene is TRBJ2-1, the V gene TRBV6-1; D is unresolved. Trimming took 6 bases from V and 5 from J, leaving 17 bases between them. CDR3 size: 15 residues. Germline V gives CDR1 MNHNS, CDR2 SASEGT. CDR3 residues: CASRPGSTGNNEQFF. The CDR3 bases are TGTGCCAGCAGGCCTGGCTCGACTGGAAACAATGAGCAGTTCTTC.

The chain employs TRBV4-1 and TRBJ2-2, with D unresolved. CDR1 and CDR2 from the germline V gene are MGHRA and YSYEKL. There are 14 residues in the CDR3. Trimming removed 0 bases from V and 4 bases from J, with 6 bases in between. The CDR3 DNA is TGCGCCAGCAGCCAAGATGGGCGCACCGGGGAGCTGTTTTTT. Protein sequence: CASSQDGRTGELFF.

The rearrangement links TRBV5-1 to TRBJ2-3, with a possible D match to TRBD1 (6 bases). The CDR3 runs 15 residues. The germline V gene encodes CDR1 SGHRS and CDR2 YFSETQ. V dropped 4 bases and J dropped 0 bases, with 12 bases sitting between them. CDR3 region: CASSPEGGSTDTQYF. Here the CDR3 DNA reads TGCGCCAGCAGCCCAGAAGGGGGTAGCACAGATACGCAGTATTTT.

The chain carries TRBV4-3 and TRBJ1-6; 7 bases fit TRBD1. The ends lost 1 base at V and 8 bases at J; junction bases unmatched: 8. Germline V gene lookup returns CDR1 LGHNA and CDR2 YSLEER. The CDR3 runs to 16 residues. CDR3 in DNA: TGCGCCAGCAGCCAAGTCGCAGGGGGGTGGGATTCACCCCTCCACTTT. Protein product: CASSQVAGGWDSPLHF.

The chain uses TRBV11-3 and TRBJ2-3; 9 bases fit TRBD2. Germline values: CDR1 SGHNT, CDR2 YENEEA. J was trimmed by 2 bases and V by 1 base; bases with no gene match: 1. The CDR3 sequence is 15 residues long. CDR3 amino acids: CASSLGGGATDTQYF. The CDR3 region has the DNA TGTGCCAGCAGCTTAGGCGGGGGGGCCACAGATACGCAGTATTTT.

The DNA for the CDR3 is TGTGCCAGCCAGGACACTTATCAGCCCCAGCATTTT. It specifies CASQDTYQPQHF. The chain carries TRBV7-6 and TRBJ1-5; TRBD1 is a possible D gene (5 bases). The CDR3 sequence is 12 residues long. Trimming took 8 bases from V and 5 from J, leaving 10 bases between them. Looked up from germline, CDR1 is SGHVS and CDR2 is FNYEAQ.

The V and J genes are TRBV7-8 and TRBJ2-7; 10 positions agree with TRBD1. From germline, CDR1 is SGHVS and CDR2 FQNEAQ. The CDR3 runs to 17 residues. The J segment lost 5 bases and the V segment lost 1 base, leaving 11 bases of the junction unmatched. The CDR3 DNA sequence: TGTGCCAGCAGCTTAGTTGGTTTGGGACAGGGGACCCACGAGCAGTACTTC. This translates into CASSLVGLGQGTHEQYF.

This chain connects TRBV2 to TRBJ2-2, with TRBD1 matching 9 bases. Germline V CDR1 and CDR2: SNHLY, FYNNEI. This CDR3 spans 16 amino acids. V shed 6 bases, J shed 2 bases, and the junction held 7 bases outside the gene matches. In DNA form, the CDR3 reads TGTGCCAGCAGCCCCCTGACAGGGGGAAACACCGGGGAGCTGTTTTTT. It translates to CASSPLTGGNTGELFF.

In this sample, this clone turned up once. The rearrangement uses TRBV4-2 and TRBJ2-2; TRBD2 matches at 8 bases. Trimming removed 4 bases from V and 15 bases from J; junction bases left unmatched: 10. CDR1 and CDR2 (germline): LGHNA, YNFKEQ. This CDR3 comprises 13 residues. The CDR3: CASSPDRGGALFF. The CDR3 DNA reads TGTGCCAGCAGCCCCGATCGGGGGGGGGCGTTGTTTTTT.

This sequence joins TRBV9 and TRBJ1-6; 7 bases map to TRBD1. CDR1 SGDLS and CDR2 YYNGEE come from the germline V gene. The trim removed 3 bases at V and 9 bases at J, leaving 9 bases unmatched. The CDR3 has 15 amino acids. The CDR3 nucleotides are TGTGCCAGCAGCGAGGGGGGACAGTTCTTTTCACCCCTCCACTTT. It specifies CASSEGGQFFSPLHF.

V and J are TRBV10-2 and TRBJ1-5, with 7 bases lining up with TRBD1. Germline assignment: CDR1 WSHSY and CDR2 SAAADI. The V and J ends lost 8 bases and 3 bases, in that order; junction bases with no gene match: 4. The CDR3 has 13 residues. This chain's CDR3 is CASGGQDNQPQHF. The DNA for the CDR3 is TGCGCCAGCGGTGGACAGGACAATCAGCCCCAGCATTTT.